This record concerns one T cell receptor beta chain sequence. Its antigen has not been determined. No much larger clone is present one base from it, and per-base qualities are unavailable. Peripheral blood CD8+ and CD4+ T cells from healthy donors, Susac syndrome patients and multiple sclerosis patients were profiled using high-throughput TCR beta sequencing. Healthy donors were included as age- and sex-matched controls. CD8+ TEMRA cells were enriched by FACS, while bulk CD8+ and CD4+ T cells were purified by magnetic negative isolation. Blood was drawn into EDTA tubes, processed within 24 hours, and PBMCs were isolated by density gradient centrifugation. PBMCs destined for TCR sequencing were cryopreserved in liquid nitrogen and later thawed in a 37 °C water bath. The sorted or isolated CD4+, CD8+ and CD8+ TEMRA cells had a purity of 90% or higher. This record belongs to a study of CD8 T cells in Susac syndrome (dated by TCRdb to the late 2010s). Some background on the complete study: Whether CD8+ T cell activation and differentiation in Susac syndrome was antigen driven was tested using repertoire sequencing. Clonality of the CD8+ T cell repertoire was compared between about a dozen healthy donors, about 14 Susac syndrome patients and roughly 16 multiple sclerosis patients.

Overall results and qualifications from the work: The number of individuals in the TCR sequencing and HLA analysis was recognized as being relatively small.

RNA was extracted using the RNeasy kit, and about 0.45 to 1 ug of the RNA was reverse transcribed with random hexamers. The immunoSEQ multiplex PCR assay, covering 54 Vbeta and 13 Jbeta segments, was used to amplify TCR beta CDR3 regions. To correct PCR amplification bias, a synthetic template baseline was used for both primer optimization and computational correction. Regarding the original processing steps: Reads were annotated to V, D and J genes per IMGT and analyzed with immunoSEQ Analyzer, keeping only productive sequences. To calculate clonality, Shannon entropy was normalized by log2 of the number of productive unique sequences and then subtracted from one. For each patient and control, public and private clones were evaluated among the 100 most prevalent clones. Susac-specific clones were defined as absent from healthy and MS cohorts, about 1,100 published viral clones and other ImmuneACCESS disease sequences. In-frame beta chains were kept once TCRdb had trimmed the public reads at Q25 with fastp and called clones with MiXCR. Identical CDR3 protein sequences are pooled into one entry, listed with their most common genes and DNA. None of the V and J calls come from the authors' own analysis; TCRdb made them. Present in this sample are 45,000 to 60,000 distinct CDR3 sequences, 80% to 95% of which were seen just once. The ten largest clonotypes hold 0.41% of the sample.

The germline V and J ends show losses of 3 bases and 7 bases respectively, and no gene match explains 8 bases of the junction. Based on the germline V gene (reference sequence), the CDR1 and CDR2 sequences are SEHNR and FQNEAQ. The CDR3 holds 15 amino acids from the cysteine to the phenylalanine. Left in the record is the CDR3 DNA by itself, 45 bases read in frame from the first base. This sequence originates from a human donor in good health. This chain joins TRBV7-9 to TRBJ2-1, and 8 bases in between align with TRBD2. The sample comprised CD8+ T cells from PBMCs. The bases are TGTGCCAGCAGCTTCCTTGCGGGAGGCAAGAATGAGCAGTTCTTC. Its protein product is CASSFLAGGKNEQFF.